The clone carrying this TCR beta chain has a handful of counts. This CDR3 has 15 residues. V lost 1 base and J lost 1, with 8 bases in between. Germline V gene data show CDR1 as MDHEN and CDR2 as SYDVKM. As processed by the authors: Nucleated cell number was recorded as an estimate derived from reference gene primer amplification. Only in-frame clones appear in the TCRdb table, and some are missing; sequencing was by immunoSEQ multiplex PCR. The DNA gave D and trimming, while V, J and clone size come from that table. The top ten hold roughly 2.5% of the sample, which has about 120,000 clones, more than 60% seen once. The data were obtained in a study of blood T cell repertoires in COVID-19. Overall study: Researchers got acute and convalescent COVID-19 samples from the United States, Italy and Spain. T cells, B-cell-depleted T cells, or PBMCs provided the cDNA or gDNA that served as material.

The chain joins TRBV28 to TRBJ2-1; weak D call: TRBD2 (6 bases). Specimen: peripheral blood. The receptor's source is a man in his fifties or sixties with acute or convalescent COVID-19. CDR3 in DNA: TGTGCCAGCAGTTTATCGGAGGGGTCCTACAATGAGCAGTTCTTC. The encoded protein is CASSLSEGSYNEQFF.